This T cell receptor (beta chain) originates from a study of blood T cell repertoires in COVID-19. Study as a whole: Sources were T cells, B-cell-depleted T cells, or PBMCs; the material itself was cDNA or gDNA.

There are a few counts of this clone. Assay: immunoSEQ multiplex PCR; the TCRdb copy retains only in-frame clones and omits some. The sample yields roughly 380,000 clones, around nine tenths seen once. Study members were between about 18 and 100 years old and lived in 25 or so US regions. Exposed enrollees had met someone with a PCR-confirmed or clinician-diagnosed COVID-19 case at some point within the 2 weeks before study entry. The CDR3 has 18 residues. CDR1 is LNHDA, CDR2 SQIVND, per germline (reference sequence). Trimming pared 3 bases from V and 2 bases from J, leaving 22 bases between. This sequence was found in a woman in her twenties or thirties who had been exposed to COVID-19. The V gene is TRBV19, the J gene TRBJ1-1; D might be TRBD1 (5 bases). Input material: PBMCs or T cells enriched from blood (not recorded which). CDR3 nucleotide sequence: TGTGCCAGTAGTATGACGACAAAGGACAAAAAGTTAAACACTGAAGCTTTCTTT. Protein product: CASSMTTKDKKLNTEAFF.